This TCR beta chain was retrieved from a study of T cells in Graves' hyperthyroidism and ophthalmopathy. Overall study findings and caveats: The model's output predicted ophthalmopathy at a median of roughly 6 months prior to onset. Most thyroid-expanded clonotypes above 0.001 were also found in blood.

A remark on this clonotype: Its antigen remains unknown.

Template material for amplifying TCR beta CDR3 regions consisted of RNA transcripts. The HTBI primer set drove a first-round RT-PCR of the TCR CDR3. TCRdb fed the multiplex PCR reads into MiXCR, producing one record per CDR3 protein. The data hold just under 750,000 distinct CDR3 sequences, with over 35% observed a single time. The V and J ends lost 3 bases and 6 bases respectively, with 7 bases between them. This CDR3 contains 12 residues. Per germline, CDR1 LNHNV and CDR2 YYDKDF (reference sequence). Calling Graves' hyperthyroidism stable meant ophthalmopathy did not progress within 18 months. Uncontrolled infection, other autoimmune disease, pregnancy or lactation disqualified patients from enrolment.

The sample consisted of blood. This chain links TRBV15 with TRBJ2-3, with unresolved D. The TCR was taken from a woman in her thirties or forties with Graves' hyperthyroidism. CDR3 amino acids: CATSSYGDTQYF. The CDR3 nucleotides are TGTGCCACCAGCAGTTATGGGGATACGCAGTATTTT.